Shown below are 32 T cell receptor beta chains from a single sample sequenced in a study of identical twins (dated by TCRdb to the mid-2010s). Preparation of the library involved 5' RACE. Sequencing was performed on an Illumina HiSeq 2000. TCRdb reran the public reads through fastp at Q25 and MiXCR, keeping productive beta chains. When rows share a CDR3 protein, they turn into one entry using the most common DNA and genes. The sample profile shows 1.5 million to 2 million distinct CDR3 sequences; about 32% of them were found once. The top ten clonotypes cover about 0.3% of the sample. What was sequenced was cord blood. The receptors were gathered from a newborn girl in good health.

The table lists this clonotype with a count of one. The chain combines TRBV20-1 with TRBJ2-5, with D hard to call. The CDR3 sequence is 14 residues long. V was cut by 0 bases and J by 3 bases, with 11 bases left in between. Germline values: CDR1 DFQATT, CDR2 SNEGSKA (reference sequence). CDR3 DNA: TGCAGTGCTAGAGATCGCCGACGCAAAGAGACCCAGTACTTC. This sequence encodes CSARDRRRKETQYF.

This clonotype turned up a few times. CDR3 amino acids: CASSGSSYNEQYF. The DNA for the CDR3 is TGTGCCAGCTCGGGGAGCTCCTACAATGAGCAGTACTTC. V and J are TRBV12-3 or TRBV12-4 and TRBJ2-1, with D maybe TRBD2 (5 bases). The J call is uncertain, as TRBJ2-7 better fits the DNA end. The CDR3 totals 13 residues.

The chain joins TRBV3-1 to TRBJ1-1, with D possibly being TRBD1 (5 bases). In germline, CDR1 is LGHDT, CDR2 YNNKEL (reference sequence). CDR3 size: 13 residues. Trimming removed 4 bases from V and 4 bases from J, with 10 bases in between. CDR3 in DNA: TGTGCCAGCAGCCTGGGGACTTTCACTGAAGCTTTCTTT. Amino acids: CASSLGTFTEAFF.

This clonotype came up a few times. The chain joins TRBV27 to TRBJ2-1; D is possibly TRBD1 or TRBD2 (5 bases each). V was clipped by 5 bases and J by 0 bases, with 17 bases between them. Looked up from germline, CDR1 is MNHEY and CDR2 is SMNVEV (reference sequence). The CDR3 extends over 17 amino acids. The CDR3 sequence: CASSHGTWVSSYNEQFF. As DNA, the CDR3 is TGTGCCAGCAGTCATGGGACGTGGGTAAGCTCCTACAATGAGCAGTTCTTC.

Turning to this clonotype: As the CDR3 is not closed by the conserved phenylalanine or tryptophan, this likely results from a read error. The chain uses TRBV12-3 or TRBV12-4 and TRBJ2-3, with D unresolved. The CDR3 contains 15 residues. V lost 4 bases to trimming and J lost 0 bases, with 11 bases between them. CDR3 sequence: CASSYERFSTDTQYS. The CDR3 bases are TGTGCCAGCAGTTACGAGCGCTTTAGCACAGATACGCAGTATTCT.

This clonotype was counted ten times or more. This rearrangement joins TRBV5-6 to TRBJ2-7; either TRBD1 or TRBD2 may supply D (5 bases each). The ends were cut back, 4 bases at V and 4 bases at J, with 18 bases in the middle. This CDR3 is built from 15 residues. Germline V CDR1 and CDR2: SGHDT, YYEEEE. DNA of the CDR3: TGTGCCAGCAGCGGGGGACCCTACATGACATACGAGCAGTACTTC. This codes for CASSGGPYMTYEQYF.

This chain connects TRBV12-3 or TRBV12-4 to TRBJ1-1; TRBD1 might be the D (5 bases). The CDR3 has 14 residues. Trimming shortened V by 2 bases and J by 4 bases, and 11 bases separated the two germline ends. The CDR3 coding sequence is TGTGCCAGCAGTTTACGCAAGGGGCTCACTGAAGCTTTCTTT. Translating it yields CASSLRKGLTEAFF.

The chain couples TRBV10-3 to TRBJ2-5, with 8 positions matching TRBD2. J gave up 11 bases and V 8 bases, and 7 bases lay outside the gene matches. CDR1 ENHRY and CDR2 SYGVKD come from the germline V gene. The CDR3 has 11 amino acids. The CDR3 loop is CAISAEREQYF. In DNA, the CDR3 is TGTGCCATCTCAGCAGAGCGGGAGCAGTACTTC.

The count of this clonotype is one. The chain couples TRBV7-9 to TRBJ1-2; D is unclear. Germline CDR1 is SEHNR and CDR2 is FQNEAQ (reference sequence). V lost 5 bases, J lost 4 bases, and 14 bases lay in between. CDR3 length equals 14 residues. CDR3 nucleotide sequence: TGTGCCAGCAGCGTAGAGGCCTACTCCTATGGCTACACCTTC. The encoded protein is CASSVEAYSYGYTF.

This chain connects TRBV6-5 to TRBJ2-3; 10 bases line up with TRBD2. After removal of 0 bases from V and 1 base from J, the junction contained 4 bases not matched to a gene. This CDR3 has 17 residues. Germline CDR1 reads MNHEY; CDR2 reads SVGAGI. CDR3 region: CASSYSALAGGTDTQYF. The CDR3 DNA sequence: TGTGCCAGCAGTTACTCTGCCCTAGCGGGAGGCACAGATACGCAGTATTTT.

There are many counts of this clonotype. The chain employs TRBV2 and TRBJ2-1; 7 nucleotides match TRBD2. This CDR3 comprises 14 residues. The germline CDR1 and CDR2 sequences are SNHLY and FYNNEI. Germline trimming cut 4 bases from V and 3 bases from J; bases unmatched to any gene: 3. The CDR3 DNA reads as TGTGCCAGCAGTGGGACTAGGGGCTACAATGAGCAGTTCTTC. Translated: CASSGTRGYNEQFF.

V and J are TRBV6-5 and TRBJ2-3; TRBD1 matches at 7 bases. Germline V CDR1 and CDR2: MNHEY, SVGAGI. J gave up 6 bases and V 2 bases, and 17 bases lay outside the gene matches. The CDR3 has 18 residues. CDR3 amino acids: CASSYRDVSSTTGDTQYF. CDR3 DNA sequence: TGTGCCAGCAGTTACCGTGATGTTTCTAGCACGACAGGGGATACGCAGTATTTT.

This chain links TRBV5-1 with TRBJ2-3, with 9 bases matching TRBD2. The V segment lost 0 bases and the J segment 6 bases; nucleotides outside the gene matches: 8. The CDR3 runs to 16 residues. Germline V CDR1 and CDR2: SGHRS, YFSETQ. DNA for the CDR3: TGCGCCAGCAGCTTGGCGGCTAGCGGGGTTGAGGATACGCAGTATTTT. Translating gives CASSLAASGVEDTQYF.

The CDR3 spells CASRSGLAGEGRVTDTQYF. The CDR3, as DNA: TGTGCCAGCAGGTCGGGACTAGCGGGAGAAGGGCGGGTCACAGATACGCAGTATTTT. The genes are TRBV12-3 or TRBV12-4 and TRBJ2-3, with 14 bases aligning to TRBD2. The V segment lost 6 bases and the J segment 2 bases; nucleotides outside the gene matches: 13. The CDR3 spans 19 residues.

This clonotype was seen ten or more times. This chain connects TRBV12-3 or TRBV12-4 to TRBJ2-1, with D uncertain. The J call may not be correct, given that the DNA end is closer to TRBJ2-7. CDR3 length equals 13 residues. In nucleotides, the CDR3 is TGTGCCAGCAGTTTATCCACCTACAATGAGCAGTACTTC. Its protein is CASSLSTYNEQYF.

A word on this clonotype: This may come from a read error, since a much larger clone is one base off. This chain uses TRBV29-1 with TRBJ2-1; no clear D. Germline V gene lookup returns CDR1 SQVTM and CDR2 ANQGSEA. The CDR3 is made up of 12 amino acids. V was clipped by 0 bases and J by 10 bases, with 10 bases between them. As DNA, the CDR3 is TGCAGCGTTGAAGACTTCTCCTACGAGCAGTTCTTC. This sequence encodes CSVEDFSYEQFF.

This clonotype was detected only a few times. The chain is built from TRBV20-1 and TRBJ2-5, with D hard to call. Looked up from germline, CDR1 is DFQATT and CDR2 is SNEGSKA (reference sequence). Between the trimmed V and J ends, which lost 6 bases and 9 bases, there was a span of 17 bases. The CDR3 sequence is 12 residues long. The CDR3 nucleotides read TGCAGTGCATCACCAACTACCGCAGCCCAGTACTTC. Its protein product is CSASPTTAAQYF.

V and J are TRBV3-1 and TRBJ1-6; a weak D match, TRBD1 (5 bases). The CDR3 spans 16 residues. V lost 1 base to trimming and J lost 6 bases, with 13 bases between them. Germline assignment: CDR1 LGHDT and CDR2 YNNKEL (reference sequence). The CDR3 protein is CASSQVDRQPNSPLHF. Here the CDR3 DNA reads TGTGCCAGCAGCCAAGTCGATCGACAGCCTAATTCACCCCTCCACTTT.

The chain employs TRBV20-1 and TRBJ2-7; D is ambiguous. Matching the DNA end better, TRBJ2-5 makes the J call doubtful. The CDR3 has 10 amino acids. Germline CDR1 DFQATT, CDR2 SNEGSKA (reference sequence). The CDR3 nucleotides are TGCAGTGCTATCCGACAGACCCAGTACTTC. Residues: CSAIRQTQYF.

The sample holds a few counts of this clonotype. The chain combines TRBV6-5 with TRBJ2-1; perhaps TRBD1 as D (6 bases). V lost 0 bases, J lost 7 bases, and 16 bases lay in between. The CDR3 totals 16 residues. The germline V gene has CDR1 MNHEY and CDR2 SVGAGI. CDR3 nucleotide sequence: TGTGCCAGCAGTTACTCGAGGCTAGCCCAGGGGAATGAGCAGTTCTTC. Protein product: CASSYSRLAQGNEQFF.

V is TRBV4-1 and J is TRBJ1-4, with unresolved D. The CDR3 is 16 amino acids. Germline loops: CDR1 MGHRA, CDR2 YSYEKL. The germline V and J ends were trimmed by 0 bases and 0 bases, with 8 bases remaining between them. CDR3: CASSQDDGTTNEKLFF. The CDR3 DNA sequence: TGCGCCAGCAGCCAAGATGATGGGACAACTAATGAAAAACTGTTTTTT.

In its sample, this clonotype was seen a few times. This chain joins TRBV29-1 and TRBJ2-3, with no clear D. The length of the CDR3 is 14 residues. V dropped 8 bases and J dropped 2 bases, with 17 bases sitting between them. Germline V CDR1 and CDR2: SQVTM, ANQGSEA. The CDR3 reads CSSIDGPTTDTQYF. The CDR3 DNA follows: TGCAGCTCGATCGACGGACCGACCACAGATACGCAGTATTTT.

The V and J genes are TRBV20-1 and TRBJ2-2; the D gene is possibly TRBD2 (5 bases). Trimming cost V 6 bases and J 5 bases, with 19 bases left between them. The length of the CDR3 is 15 residues. CDR1 is DFQATT, CDR2 SNEGSKA, per germline (reference sequence). This CDR3 is CSATKRRTVTGELFF. Written as DNA, the CDR3 is TGCAGTGCCACGAAACGCCGGACTGTTACCGGGGAGCTGTTTTTT.

The chain combines TRBV5-1 with TRBJ2-3; 10 nucleotides line up with TRBD2. The ends lost 0 bases at V and 2 bases at J; junction bases unmatched: 3. This CDR3 has 16 amino acids. Germline V CDR1 and CDR2: SGHRS, YFSETQ. CDR3 DNA sequence: TGCGCCAGCAGCTTGGACCTAGCGGGGGCCACAGATACGCAGTATTTT. Translating it yields CASSLDLAGATDTQYF.

About this clonotype itself: It is likely a read error: a sequence one base away is far more abundant. The chain couples TRBV25-1 to TRBJ2-1; D unresolved. Trimming pared 4 bases from V and 10 bases from J, leaving 14 bases between. The CDR3 covers 13 residues. From germline, CDR1 is MGHDK and CDR2 SYGVNS. CDR3 bases: TGTGCCAGCAGTGGACGATCCTCCTACGAGCAGTTCTTC. Translated, it gives CASSGRSSYEQFF. Full variable domain (missing parts from reference TRBV25-1 and TRBJ2-1): EADIYQTPRYLVIGTGKKITLECSQTMGHDKMYWYQQDPGMELHLIHYSYGVNSTEKGDLSSESTVSRIRTEHFPLTLESARPSHTSQYLCASSGRSSYEQFFGPGTRLTVL.

A single count supports this clonotype. This chain connects TRBV5-4 to TRBJ1-1; tentatively, D is TRBD1 (6 bases). Germline CDR1 SGHNT, CDR2 YYREEE (reference sequence). The CDR3 length is 15 residues. Between the trimmed V and J ends, which lost 1 base and 1 base, there was a span of 11 bases. The CDR3 nucleotides read TGTGCCAGCAGCTTGATTTCACAGGGGAACACTGAAGCTTTCTTT. Protein sequence: CASSLISQGNTEAFF. The full variable domain, rest sourced from reference TRBV5-4 and TRBJ1-1, is ETGVTQSPTHLIKTRGQQVTLRCSSQSGHNTVSWYQQALGQGPQFIFQYYREEENGRGNFPPRFSGLQFPNYSSELNVNALELDDSALYLCASSLISQGNTEAFFGQGTRLTVV.

The rearrangement uses TRBV20-1 and TRBJ2-7; the D gene is possibly TRBD1 (6 bases). The CDR3 has 13 amino acids. V lost 7 bases to trimming and J lost 3 bases, with 16 bases between them. Germline V gene sequence: CDR1 DFQATT, CDR2 SNEGSKA (reference sequence). CDR3 DNA: TGCAGTGGATCCCGGGACAACAGCTACGAGCAGTACTTC. This gives the protein CSGSRDNSYEQYF.

Many counts were recorded for this clonotype. The rearrangement joins TRBV5-1 to TRBJ2-3, with D unclear. This CDR3 is built from 12 residues. The ends were cut back, 3 bases at V and 6 bases at J, with 8 bases in the middle. Germline values: CDR1 SGHRS, CDR2 YFSETQ. This CDR3 is CASSSEGDTQYF. CDR3 nucleotide sequence: TGCGCCAGCAGCTCCGAAGGGGATACGCAGTATTTT.

In its sample, this clonotype was seen many times. This sequence joins TRBV5-8 and TRBJ2-1; 14 bases are shared with TRBD2. Germline V gene lookup returns CDR1 SGHTS and CDR2 YDEGEE. Losses at the gene ends were 3 bases for V and 9 bases for J; bases not matched to a gene: 8. This CDR3 region has 16 residues. Here the CDR3 DNA reads TGTGCCAGCAGCTCCACCGGACTAGCGGGAGGTTTTGAGCAGTTCTTC. Protein sequence: CASSSTGLAGGFEQFF.

The J gene is TRBJ1-1, the V gene TRBV6-6, with D perhaps TRBD1 (6 bases). Trimming pared 1 base from V and 3 bases from J, leaving 18 bases between. In germline, CDR1 is MNHNY, CDR2 SVGAGI (reference sequence). This CDR3 has 17 amino acids. The CDR3 nucleotides read TGTGCCAGCAGTTACTTCCGGCCAGGGGCCCCGTACACTGAAGCTTTCTTT. Translating it yields CASSYFRPGAPYTEAFF.

This clonotype appeared once. This chain joins TRBV27 and TRBJ2-5; D may be TRBD2 (6 bases). With 5 bases removed from V and 11 bases from J, the gap between germline ends came to 21 bases. This CDR3 has 14 residues. CDR1 and CDR2 from the germline V gene are MNHEY and SMNVEV (reference sequence). The CDR3 DNA follows: TGTGCCAGCAGTGGTTTCGCGGGAAAGGATGAGCAGTACTTC. It yields the protein CASSGFAGKDEQYF.

V and J are TRBV9 and TRBJ2-1; no firm D call. This CDR3 region has 14 residues. The germline V and J ends were trimmed by 2 bases and 2 bases, with 8 bases remaining between them. Germline assignment: CDR1 SGDLS and CDR2 YYNGEE. CDR3: CASSVADPYNEQFF. CDR3 sequence (DNA): TGTGCCAGCAGCGTTGCCGACCCCTACAATGAGCAGTTCTTC.